The 18 T cell receptor beta chains given below trace back to one sample, sequenced in a study of cytomegalovirus exposure and HLA in healthy donors. Measured with immunoSEQ multiplex PCR; TCRdb has only the in-frame clones, and not every one. The sample has fewer than 250,000 clones; approximately 88% are singletons. The sequencing sample was made of PBMCs. The receptors derive from a woman aged 25 to 39 in good health and CMV-seropositive.

This clone occurred a few times. The gene calls are TRBV16 and TRBJ1-4; D is ambiguous. Trimming cost V 4 bases and J 7 bases, with 4 bases left between them. Per the germline V gene, CDR1 is KGHSY and CDR2 is FQNENV. This CDR3 contains 11 residues. Here the CDR3 DNA reads TGTGCCAGCAGCCTCGGTGAAAAACTGTTTTTT. Encoded protein: CASSLGEKLFF.

V usage is TRBV2 and J usage is TRBJ2-2, with a tentative D call TRBD1 (6 bases). The CDR3 runs to 13 residues. The V gene lost 5 bases and the J gene lost 3 bases, with 7 bases spanning the gap. Germline assignment: CDR1 SNHLY and CDR2 FYNNEI. The chain's CDR3 is CASSRQDTGELFF. CDR3 bases: TGTGCCAGCAGTAGACAGGACACCGGGGAGCTGTTTTTT.

This chain uses TRBV6-6 with TRBJ2-7; TRBD2 agrees at 10 bases. The V segment lost 4 bases and the J segment 0 bases; nucleotides outside the gene matches: 3. The CDR3 length is 15 residues. CDR1 and CDR2 (germline): MNHNY, SVGAGI (reference sequence). Here the CDR3 reads CASSLTSGPSYEQYF. In DNA, the CDR3 is TGTGCCAGCAGTTTGACTAGCGGGCCCTCCTACGAGCAGTACTTC.

V gene TRBV4-3 combines with J gene TRBJ2-2, with 7 bases lining up with TRBD2. Trimming cost V 2 bases and J 8 bases; bases outside gene matches: 11. CDR1 is LGHNA and CDR2 is YSLEER in the germline V gene. The CDR3 extends over 16 amino acids. CDR3 loop: CASSQFRLAGEGELFF. The CDR3 DNA is TGCGCCAGCAGCCAATTTCGACTAGCAGGAGAAGGGGAGCTGTTTTTT.

The table lists this clone with a few counts. The chain links TRBV28 to TRBJ1-5; TRBD1 agrees at 8 bases. J gave up 6 bases and V 6 bases, and 7 bases lay outside the gene matches. This CDR3 has 14 residues. CDR1 is MDHEN and CDR2 is SYDVKM in the germline V gene. The CDR3 here is CASRAARGPQPQHF. CDR3 nucleotides: TGTGCCAGCAGGGCGGCCAGGGGGCCTCAGCCCCAGCATTTT.

The chain combines TRBV6-5 with TRBJ1-2, with no clear D. V was trimmed by 0 bases and J by 6 bases, leaving 14 bases between them. The CDR3 totals 15 residues. Germline-derived CDR1 and CDR2 are MNHEY and SVGAGI. The CDR3 coding sequence is TGTGCCAGCAGTTACTCTACCGGCAAGAGCAATGGCTACACCTTC. It translates to CASSYSTGKSNGYTF.

V is TRBV6-5 and J is TRBJ2-6; 8 bases agree with TRBD1. CDR3 length: 14 amino acids. Trimming cost V 6 bases and J 3 bases; bases outside gene matches: 1. The germline V gene has CDR1 MNHEY and CDR2 SVGAGI. As DNA, the CDR3 is TGTGCCAGCAGACAGGGGGTTGGGGCCAACGTCCTGACTTTC. Translated: CASRQGVGANVLTF.

This chain uses TRBV30 with TRBJ1-5; D is uncertain. The CDR3 extends over 13 amino acids. The germline V and J ends were trimmed by 4 bases and 4 bases, with 11 bases remaining between them. Germline V gives CDR1 GTSNPN, CDR2 SVGIG (reference sequence). The CDR3: CAWTEFSNQPQHF. The CDR3 bases are TGTGCCTGGACCGAGTTCTCGAATCAGCCCCAGCATTTT.

The chain links TRBV28 to TRBJ2-7; 7 bases fit TRBD1. V dropped 4 bases and J dropped 4; count of bases not matched to a gene: 7. Germline V gene data show CDR1 as MDHEN and CDR2 as SYDVKM. The CDR3 length is 14 residues. The CDR3 DNA reads as TGTGCCAGCAGTTCTGCCGGGACAGAATACGAGCAGTACTTC. Translated, it gives CASSSAGTEYEQYF.

V gene TRBV19 combines with J gene TRBJ1-2; D gene unclear. The CDR3 is 14 amino acids. Trimming pared 0 bases from V and 6 bases from J, leaving 11 bases between. CDR1 and CDR2 from the germline V gene are LNHDA and SQIVND (reference sequence). The DNA for the CDR3 is TGTGCCAGTAGTATAGAGTGGGGTCCCCATGGCTACACCTTC. Translated, it gives CASSIEWGPHGYTF.

The V call is TRBV11-1, the J call TRBJ2-1; D is tentatively TRBD1 or TRBD2 (5 bases each). The CDR3 consists of 15 residues. The germline V gene has CDR1 SGHAT and CDR2 FQDESV (reference sequence). With 2 bases removed from V and 2 bases from J, the gap between germline ends came to 10 bases. CDR3 in amino acids: CASSLSRDAYNEQFF. The CDR3 region has the DNA TGTGCCAGCAGCTTATCCCGGGACGCCTACAATGAGCAGTTCTTC.

J is TRBJ2-5 and V is TRBV28; no clear D. This CDR3 spans 12 amino acids. With 4 bases removed from V and 5 bases from J, the gap between germline ends came to 8 bases. In germline, CDR1 is MDHEN, CDR2 SYDVKM. The CDR3 reads CASSSAGETQYF. The CDR3 coding sequence is TGTGCCAGCAGTTCTGCTGGGGAGACCCAGTACTTC.

This clone was observed a handful of times. A read error may produce the germline difference seen at one junction end. The chain carries TRBV7-3 and TRBJ2-2, with 7 bases fitting TRBD1. Germline V gene data show CDR1 as SGHTA and CDR2 as FQGTGA. There are 13 residues in the CDR3. CDR3 amino acids: CASSVTGAGELFF. For the CDR3, the DNA is TGTGCCAGCAGCGTAACAGGGGCCGGGGAGCTGTTTTTT. Full variable domain (remainder filled in from reference TRBV7-3 and TRBJ2-2): GAGVSQTPSNKVTEKGKYVELRCDPISGHTALYWYRQSLGQGPEFLIYFQGTGAADDSGLPNDRFFAVRPEGSVSTLKIQRTERGDSAVYLCASSVTGAGELFFGEGSRLTVL.

This chain uses TRBV5-4 with TRBJ2-3, with 12 positions matching TRBD2. The germline V gene encodes CDR1 SGHNT and CDR2 YYREEE (reference sequence). The V segment lost 5 bases and the J segment 5 bases; nucleotides outside the gene matches: 9. This CDR3 region has 16 residues. The chain's CDR3 is CASRATSGSGVDTQYF. CDR3 DNA: TGTGCCAGCAGAGCGACTAGCGGGAGTGGAGTAGATACGCAGTATTTT.

CDR3 in DNA: TGCGCCAGCAGCTCGCCCGGGACACCATCCTACGAGCAGTACTTC. Its protein is CASSSPGTPSYEQYF. The chain couples TRBV5-1 to TRBJ2-7; a weak D match, TRBD1 (6 bases). Germline-derived CDR1 and CDR2 are SGHRS and YFSETQ. V gave up 3 bases and J gave up 1 base, with 14 bases separating them. CDR3 size: 15 residues. Full variable domain (remainder filled in from reference TRBV5-1 and TRBJ2-7): KAGVTQTPRYLIKTRGQQVTLSCSPISGHRSVSWYQQTPGQGLQFLFEYFSETQRNKGNFPGRFSGRQFSNSRSEMNVSTLELGDSALYLCASSSPGTPSYEQYFGPGTRLTVT.

The CDR3 DNA reads as TGTGCCAGCAGTTTCGGGACAGGGGAGGATAGCACTGAAGCTTTCTTT. Its translation is CASSFGTGEDSTEAFF. This chain uses TRBV27 with TRBJ1-1, with TRBD1 identical over 10 bases. Trimming removed 3 bases from V and 4 bases from J; junction bases left unmatched: 8. Germline CDR1 MNHEY, CDR2 SMNVEV (reference sequence). The CDR3 is 16 residues long.

The chain combines TRBV18 with TRBJ1-1; no clear D gene. The germline V gene encodes CDR1 KGHSH and CDR2 LQKENI. The CDR3 totals 15 residues. V gave up 5 bases and J gave up 2 bases, with 15 bases separating them. The CDR3 DNA sequence: TGTGCCAGCTCATCGGAGAGTTTGGGTAACACTGAAGCTTTCTTT. Translating gives CASSSESLGNTEAFF.

The gene calls are TRBV2 and TRBJ2-1, with 9 bases matching TRBD1. With 2 bases clipped from V and 3 bases from J, the junction kept 2 bases outside the gene matches. The CDR3 totals 15 residues. Per germline, CDR1 SNHLY and CDR2 FYNNEI. The CDR3 reads CASSEMTGGYNEQFF. DNA for the CDR3: TGTGCCAGCAGTGAAATGACAGGGGGCTACAATGAGCAGTTCTTC.